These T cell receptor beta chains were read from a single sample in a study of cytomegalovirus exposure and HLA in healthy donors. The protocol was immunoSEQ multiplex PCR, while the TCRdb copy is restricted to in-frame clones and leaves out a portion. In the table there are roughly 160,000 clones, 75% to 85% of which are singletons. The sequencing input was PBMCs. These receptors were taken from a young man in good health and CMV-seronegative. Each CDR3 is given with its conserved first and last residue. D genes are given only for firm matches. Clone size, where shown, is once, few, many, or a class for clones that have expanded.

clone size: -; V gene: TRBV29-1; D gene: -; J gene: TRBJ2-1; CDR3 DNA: TGCAGCGTCAAAGCAGTACTATTGAATGAGCAGTTCTTC; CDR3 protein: CSVKAVLLNEQFF
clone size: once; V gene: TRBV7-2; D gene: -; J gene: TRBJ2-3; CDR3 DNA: TGTGCCAGCATTCGGGACATCCGCGTTAGCACAGATACGCAGTATTTT; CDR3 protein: CASIRDIRVSTDTQYF
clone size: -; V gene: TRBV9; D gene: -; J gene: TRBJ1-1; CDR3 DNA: TGTGCCAGCAGCGCACTGGTGGGAGCGAACACTGAAGCTTTCTTT; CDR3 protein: CASSALVGANTEAFF
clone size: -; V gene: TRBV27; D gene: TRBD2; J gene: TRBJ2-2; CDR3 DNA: TGTGCCAGCAGTTCTGGGCGGGGGGCCGGCGGGGAGCTGTTTTTT; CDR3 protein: CASSSGRGAGGELFF
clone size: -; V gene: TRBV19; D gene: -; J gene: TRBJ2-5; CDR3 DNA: TGTGCCAGTAGCCCCGGAGGCCCTGGTAGAGTAGAGACCCAGTACTTC; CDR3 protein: CASSPGGPGRVETQYF
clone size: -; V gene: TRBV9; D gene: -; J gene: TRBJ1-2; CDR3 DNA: TGTGCCAGCAGCGTAGGGGCAGGGTCAGGCTATGGCTACACCTTC; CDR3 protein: CASSVGAGSGYGYTF
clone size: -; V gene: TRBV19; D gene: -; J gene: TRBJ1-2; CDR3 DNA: TGTGCCAGTAGTATTGTCCAAACGCCGGCGGCGGATGGCTACACCTTC; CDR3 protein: CASSIVQTPAADGYTF
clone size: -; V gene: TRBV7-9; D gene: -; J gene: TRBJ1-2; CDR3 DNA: TGTGCCAGCAGCTTAGGGGGCGTACATGGCTACACCTTC; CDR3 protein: CASSLGGVHGYTF
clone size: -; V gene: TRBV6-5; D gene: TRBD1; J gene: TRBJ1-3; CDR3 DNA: TGTGCCAGCAGTTCCTACGGGACAGCTGGAAACACCATATATTTT; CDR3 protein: CASSSYGTAGNTIYF
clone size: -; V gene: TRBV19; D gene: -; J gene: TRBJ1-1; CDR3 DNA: TGTGCCAGTAGTGCCCAACAGGCCACTGAAGCTTTCTTT; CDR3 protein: CASSAQQATEAFF
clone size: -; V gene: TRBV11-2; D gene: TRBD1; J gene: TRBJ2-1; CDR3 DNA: TGTGCCAGCAGCTTAGGAGGTGGGAGGGACAGGGGCCACAATGAGCAGTTCTTC; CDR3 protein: CASSLGGGRDRGHNEQFF
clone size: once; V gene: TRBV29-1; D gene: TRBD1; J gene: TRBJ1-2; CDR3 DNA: TGCAGCGTACAGGGGTCGAACTATGGCTACACCTTC; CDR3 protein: CSVQGSNYGYTF
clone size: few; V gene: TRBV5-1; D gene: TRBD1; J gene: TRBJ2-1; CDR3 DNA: TGCGCCAGCAGAGCGACAGGGGAGCAGTTCTTC; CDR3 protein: CASRATGEQFF
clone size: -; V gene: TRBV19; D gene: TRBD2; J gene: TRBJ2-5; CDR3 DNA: TGTGCCAGTAGTACGAGCGGGAGGGAGACCCAGTACTTC; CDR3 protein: CASSTSGRETQYF
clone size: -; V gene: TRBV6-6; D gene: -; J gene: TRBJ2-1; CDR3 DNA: TGTGCCAGCCTTTCGCCCGGAGGCCACAATGAGCAGTTCTTC; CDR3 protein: CASLSPGGHNEQFF
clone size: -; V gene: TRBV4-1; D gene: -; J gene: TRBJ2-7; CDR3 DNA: TGCGCCAGCAGCCAAAGCAGGTCCTACGAGCAGTACTTC; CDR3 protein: CASSQSRSYEQYF
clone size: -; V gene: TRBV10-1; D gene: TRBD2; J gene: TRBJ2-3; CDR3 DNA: TGCGCCAGCAGTGACACCCTAGCGGGACCCACAGATACGCAGTATTTT; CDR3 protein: CASSDTLAGPTDTQYF
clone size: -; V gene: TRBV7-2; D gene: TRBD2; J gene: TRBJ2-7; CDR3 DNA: TGTGCCAGCAGCGCCCCTGACGGGAGGTGGTACGAGCAGTACTTC; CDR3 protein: CASSAPDGRWYEQYF
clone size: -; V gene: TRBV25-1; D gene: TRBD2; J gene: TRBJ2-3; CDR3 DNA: TGTGCCAGCAGAGATAGAGCGGGAGCGTACACAGATACGCAGTATTTT; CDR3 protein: CASRDRAGAYTDTQYF
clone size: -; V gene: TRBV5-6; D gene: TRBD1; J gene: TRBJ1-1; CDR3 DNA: TGTGCCAGCAGCTTAACAGGGGGGGAGAACACTGAAGCTTTCTTT; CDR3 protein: CASSLTGGENTEAFF
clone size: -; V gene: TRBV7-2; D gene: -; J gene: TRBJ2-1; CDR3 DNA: TGTGCCAGCAGTTGGGCTACCCTTCTTGACAATGAGCAGTTCTTC; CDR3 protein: CASSWATLLDNEQFF
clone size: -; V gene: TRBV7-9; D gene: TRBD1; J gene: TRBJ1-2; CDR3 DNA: TGTGCCAGCAGCTTAGCCGGTTCGACAGGGGGCTATGGCTACACCTTC; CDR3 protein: CASSLAGSTGGYGYTF
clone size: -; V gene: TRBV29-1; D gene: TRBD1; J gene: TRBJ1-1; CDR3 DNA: TGCAGCGCCGGACAGGGGTTAAGCACTGAAGCTTTCTTT; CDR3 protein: CSAGQGLSTEAFF
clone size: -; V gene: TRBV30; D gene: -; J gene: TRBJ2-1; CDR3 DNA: TGTGCCTGGAGTGTACCTCAACACTACAATGAGCAGTTCTTC; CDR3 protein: CAWSVPQHYNEQFF
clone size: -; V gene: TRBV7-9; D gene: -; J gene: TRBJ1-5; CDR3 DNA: TGTGCCAGCAGCTTAGATGGCAGGGGATCTCAGCCCCAGCATTTT; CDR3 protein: CASSLDGRGSQPQHF
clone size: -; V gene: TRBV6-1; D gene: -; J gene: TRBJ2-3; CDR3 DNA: TGTGCCAGCAGTGAGGTCGTAGTTGGCACAGATACGCAGTATTTT; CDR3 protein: CASSEVVVGTDTQYF
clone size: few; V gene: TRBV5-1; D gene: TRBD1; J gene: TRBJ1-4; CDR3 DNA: TGCGCCAGCAGACGCCGGGCAAACGCCGGGACAGGGCCTAATGAAAAACTGTTTTTT; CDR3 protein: CASRRRANAGTGPNEKLFF
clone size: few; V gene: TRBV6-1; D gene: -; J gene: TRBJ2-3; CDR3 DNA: TGTGCCAGCAGTGAAGGGGCAGGGGACACAGATACGCAGTATTTT; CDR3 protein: CASSEGAGDTDTQYF
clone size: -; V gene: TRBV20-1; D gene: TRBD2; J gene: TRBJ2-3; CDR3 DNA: TGCAGTACCAGCGGGAGAACGCAGTATTTT; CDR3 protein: CSTSGRTQYF
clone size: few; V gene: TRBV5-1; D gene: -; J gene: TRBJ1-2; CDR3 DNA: TGCGCCAGCAGCTTGGAGGTATCAGGGTTTGGCTACACCTTC; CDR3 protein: CASSLEVSGFGYTF
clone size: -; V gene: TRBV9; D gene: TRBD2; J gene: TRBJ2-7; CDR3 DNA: TGTGCCACCAGCCCTAGCGGGACCTCGGGAGAAGAGCAGTACTTC; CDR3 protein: CATSPSGTSGEEQYF
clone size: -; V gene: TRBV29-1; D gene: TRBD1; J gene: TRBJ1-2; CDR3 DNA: TGCAGCGTCGGACAGGGGGGTTACGGCTACACCTTC; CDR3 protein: CSVGQGGYGYTF
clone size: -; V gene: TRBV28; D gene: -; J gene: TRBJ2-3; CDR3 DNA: TGTGCCAGCAGTTCACAGGGTGGGGTAGCAGATACGCAGTATTTT; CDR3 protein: CASSSQGGVADTQYF
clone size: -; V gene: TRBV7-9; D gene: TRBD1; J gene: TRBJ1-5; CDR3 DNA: TGTGCCAGCAGTGGACAGGGGGTGGATCAGCCCCAGCATTTT; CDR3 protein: CASSGQGVDQPQHF
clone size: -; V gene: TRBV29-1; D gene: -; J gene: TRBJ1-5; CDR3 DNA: TGCAGCAGTTCCCGGTGCAATCAGCCCCAGCATTTT; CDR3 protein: CSSSRCNQPQHF
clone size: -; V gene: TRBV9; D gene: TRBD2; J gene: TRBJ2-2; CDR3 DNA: TGTGCCAGCAGCGTGGGACTAGCGGGGGCCTCCTTTACCGGGGAGCTGTTTTTT; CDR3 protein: CASSVGLAGASFTGELFF
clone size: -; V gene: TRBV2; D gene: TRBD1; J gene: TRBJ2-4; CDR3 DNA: TGTGCCAGCAGTAGACAGGGATCCCCCAAAAACATTCAGTACTTC; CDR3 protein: CASSRQGSPKNIQYF
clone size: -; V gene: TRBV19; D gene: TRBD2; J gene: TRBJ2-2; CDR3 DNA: TGTGCCAGTAGTTGGACTAGCGAGAACACCGGGGAGCTGTTTTTT; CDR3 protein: CASSWTSENTGELFF
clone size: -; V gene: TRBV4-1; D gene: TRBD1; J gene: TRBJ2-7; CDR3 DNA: TGCGCCAGCAGCCAAGAGGGACAGTTTACCTACGAGCAGTACTTC; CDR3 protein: CASSQEGQFTYEQYF
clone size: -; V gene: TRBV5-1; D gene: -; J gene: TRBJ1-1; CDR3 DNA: TGCGCCAGCAGCTTGGATGGCAGAAACACTGAAGCTTTCTTT; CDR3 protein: CASSLDGRNTEAFF
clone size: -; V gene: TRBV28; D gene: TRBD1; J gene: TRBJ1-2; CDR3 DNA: TGTGCCAGCAGCCCACCCGGGACAGGGGATATGGTGAACTATGGCTACACCTTC; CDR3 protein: CASSPPGTGDMVNYGYTF
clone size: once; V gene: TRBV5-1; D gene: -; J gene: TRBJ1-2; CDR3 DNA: TGCGCCAGCAGCGCACAGGGTTACTATGGCTACACCTTC; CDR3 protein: CASSAQGYYGYTF
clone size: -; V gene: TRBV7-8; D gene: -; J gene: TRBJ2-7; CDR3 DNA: TGTGCCAGCAGCGTAAAGGGGGAGCAGTACTTC; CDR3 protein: CASSVKGEQYF
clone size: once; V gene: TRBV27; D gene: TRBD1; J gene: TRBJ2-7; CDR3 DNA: TGTGCCAGCAGTTTATCGGGGGACAGGTACTACGAGCAGTACTTC; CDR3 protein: CASSLSGDRYYEQYF
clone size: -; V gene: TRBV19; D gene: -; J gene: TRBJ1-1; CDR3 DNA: TGTGCCAGTTGGGAATGGGGGCAGATGAACACTGAAGCTTTCTTT; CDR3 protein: CASWEWGQMNTEAFF
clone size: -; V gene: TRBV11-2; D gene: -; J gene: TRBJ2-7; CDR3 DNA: TGTGCCAGCAGCTTAAGGGGCCCCTACGAGCAGTACTTC; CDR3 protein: CASSLRGPYEQYF
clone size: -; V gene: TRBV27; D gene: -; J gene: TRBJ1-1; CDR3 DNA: TGTGCCAGCATGTCCGGGACAAGGGGGTTGAACACTGAAGCTTTCTTT; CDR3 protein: CASMSGTRGLNTEAFF
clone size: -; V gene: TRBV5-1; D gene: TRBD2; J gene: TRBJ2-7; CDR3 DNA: TGCGCCAGCAGCCAATCGGGACTAGCGGGGTCATACCACTCCTACGAGCAGTACTTC; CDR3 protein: CASSQSGLAGSYHSYEQYF
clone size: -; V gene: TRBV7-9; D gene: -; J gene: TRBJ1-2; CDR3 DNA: TGTTCCAGCAGCTTATATCAGGGAACAAACTATGGCTACACCTTC; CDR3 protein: CSSSLYQGTNYGYTF
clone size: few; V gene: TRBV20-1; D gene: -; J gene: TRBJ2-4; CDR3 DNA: TGCAGTGCTTACCTAGAGGGCATTCAGTACTTC; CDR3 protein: CSAYLEGIQYF
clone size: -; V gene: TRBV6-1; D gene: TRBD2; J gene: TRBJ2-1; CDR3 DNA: TGCGCGGGGGAAAGGAGTCCCAACAATGAGCAGTTCTTC; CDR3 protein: CAGERSPNNEQFF
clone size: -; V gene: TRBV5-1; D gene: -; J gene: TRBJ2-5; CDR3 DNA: TGCGCCAGCTCCTGGGCCCTCCAAGAGACCCAGTACTTC; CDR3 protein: CASSWALQETQYF